These T cell receptor beta chains were read from a single sample in a study of T cells in Graves' hyperthyroidism and ophthalmopathy. TCRdb independently ran MiXCR on the multiplex PCR reads; one entry per CDR3 protein. The table has approximately 570,000 distinct CDR3 sequences, just under 20% seen once. The material sequenced was blood. The receptors originated from a man aged 40-55 years with Graves' ophthalmopathy. Both conserved end residues are trimmed from each CDR3. For some rows the clone size is stated as once, few or many, or as a class when expanded; others skip it.

j_call	cdr3_length	v_call	clone_size	cdr3_aa
TRBJ2-2	12	TRBV7-8	many	ASAGRPNTGELF
TRBJ2-1	13	TRBV28	many	ASRNRDIDLYEQF
TRBJ2-3	13	TRBV7-3	many	ASSPTKNRADTQY
TRBJ2-7	13	TRBV7-8	.	ASTLRRFGAYEQY
TRBJ1-2	9	TRBV20-1	many	SANYLSGYT
TRBJ2-2	12	TRBV11-1	many	ASSSIRVSGELF
TRBJ2-5	12	TRBV5-1	.	ASSLGDYKETQY
TRBJ2-6	16	TRBV27	few	ASSLARRDPSGANVLT
TRBJ2-7	10	TRBV30	few	AWDRSSYEQY
TRBJ2-3	13	TRBV4-1	.	ASSQAGQTMDTQY
TRBJ2-1	14	TRBV12-3/TRBV12-4	few	ASSLWTGGTYNEQF
TRBJ1-1	10	TRBV5-6	few	ASSLGLRVAF
TRBJ2-1	17	TRBV28	many	ASSLLNPLVAGGPNEQF
TRBJ2-1	13	TRBV27	many	ASSPPSGRGLTQF
TRBJ1-5	13	TRBV7-2	.	ASSLRTGWTEPQH
TRBJ1-4	12	TRBV9	few	ASSVSSGFEKLF
TRBJ1-6	14	TRBV10-3	.	AISERDRGAGSPLH
TRBJ1-5	19	TRBV15	few	ATSRDNRERGPQLRNQPQH
TRBJ2-1	12	TRBV12-3/TRBV12-4	few	ATLLSHSHNEQF
TRBJ2-2	13	TRBV12-3/TRBV12-4	few	ASSTGQGGTGELF
TRBJ1-5	12	TRBV12-3/TRBV12-4	many	ASRRDSSNQPQH
TRBJ2-7	16	TRBV7-9	few	ASSFSRQGGRVDYEQY
TRBJ1-2	12	TRBV28	many	ASSFPGQGYGYT
TRBJ2-1	12	TRBV11-1	many	ASSPARGYNEQF
TRBJ1-1	11	TRBV30	many	AYEAPVNTEAF
TRBJ1-1	12	TRBV12-3/TRBV12-4	.	ASSSPRANTEAF
TRBJ1-5	12	TRBV30	few	AWSEGHSNQPQH
TRBJ2-5	9	TRBV20-1	few	SATIQETQY
TRBJ2-7	13	TRBV10-3	.	AISHLPGFSYEQY
TRBJ1-2	15	TRBV15	few	ATSRDRNLKGDYGYT
TRBJ2-7	13	TRBV6-1	few	ASSPYSGWSYEQY
TRBJ2-7	10	TRBV2	.	ARRQPGGEQY
TRBJ1-1	14	TRBV5-4	.	ASSRDFRGGNTEAF